A single sample gave rise to the 25 T cell receptor beta chains below, sequenced in a study of blood T cell repertoires in COVID-19. The table came from immunoSEQ multiplex PCR; TCRdb's copy has only in-frame clones and leaves some out. Of about 36,000 clones listed, approximately 78% are singletons. The sequencing input was peripheral blood. The receptors were gathered from a man in his fifties or sixties with acute or convalescent COVID-19.

The chain is built from TRBV7-2 and TRBJ2-3, with 7 bases aligning to TRBD2. With 5 bases clipped from V and 5 bases from J, the junction kept 10 bases outside the gene matches. Germline-derived CDR1 and CDR2 are SGHTA and FQGNSA. This CDR3 spans 15 amino acids. The chain's CDR3 is CASSPLTSLVDTQYF. As DNA, the CDR3 is TGTGCCAGCAGCCCTCTGACTAGCTTGGTAGATACGCAGTATTTT.

This rearrangement joins TRBV14 to TRBJ2-7; D is perhaps TRBD1 (6 bases). Germline assignment: CDR1 SGHDN and CDR2 FVKESK. This CDR3 is built from 15 residues. Trimming stripped 7 bases from V and 7 bases from J, with 23 bases between. The chain's CDR3 is CASNNITGPLWEQYF. The CDR3 nucleotides are TGTGCCAGCAACAACATCACAGGGCCTCTTTGGGAGCAGTACTTC.

The chain is built from TRBV5-1 and TRBJ2-7; tentatively, D is TRBD2 (5 bases). The germline CDR1 and CDR2 sequences are SGHRS and YFSETQ. The CDR3 loop spans 14 amino acids. V was clipped by 3 bases and J by 1 base, with 11 bases between them. DNA of the CDR3: TGCGCCAGCAGCTCTGGGAGTTGGTCCTACGAGCAGTACTTC. It translates to CASSSGSWSYEQYF.

The chain carries TRBV11-2 and TRBJ2-1; 7 positions match TRBD2. Trimming at V came to 1 base and at J to 2 bases, leaving 2 bases not matched to a gene. Germline V CDR1 and CDR2: SGHAT, FQNNGV. CDR3 length equals 15 residues. CDR3 protein: CASSLGGSPYNEQFF. CDR3 DNA: TGTGCCAGCAGCTTAGGCGGGAGCCCCTACAATGAGCAGTTCTTC. The whole variable domain, filled in from reference TRBV11-2 and TRBJ2-1, reads EAGVAQSPRYKIIEKRQSVAFWCNPISGHATLYWYQQILGQGPKLLIQFQNNGVVDDSQLPKDRFSAERLKGVDSTLKIQPAKLEDSAVYLCASSLGGSPYNEQFFGPGTRLTVL.

V gene TRBV12-3 or TRBV12-4 combines with J gene TRBJ1-2; D uncertain. Trimming left V 3 bases short and J 1 base short, with 6 bases between. This CDR3 is 13 amino acids long. The CDR3 here is CASSLHSNYGYTF. In DNA, the CDR3 is TGTGCCAGCAGTTTGCACAGTAACTATGGCTACACCTTC.

This clone is deemed large. The chain employs TRBV5-4 and TRBJ2-7, with 11 bases fitting TRBD2. Trimming cost V 3 bases and J 2 bases; bases outside gene matches: 4. CDR3 length equals 15 residues. CDR1 and CDR2 (germline): SGHNT, YYREEE (reference sequence). The CDR3 reads CASSSLAGGTYEQYF. DNA of the CDR3: TGTGCCAGCAGCTCGCTAGCGGGAGGCACCTACGAGCAGTACTTC.

This clone was counted only a few times. CDR3 DNA: TGTGCCAGCAGCCACATTGGCCCTGGCTCTGGAAACACCATATATTTT. As protein: CASSHIGPGSGNTIYF. The rearrangement uses TRBV7-9 and TRBJ1-3, with D uncertain. The germline V gene has CDR1 SEHNR and CDR2 FQNEAQ (reference sequence). The CDR3 is 16 residues long. V gave up 5 bases and J gave up 0 bases, with 14 bases separating them.

This clone was observed a few times. This sequence joins TRBV5-6 and TRBJ1-2, with a possible D match to TRBD1 (6 bases). V was pared by 0 bases and J by 8 bases, with 11 bases between. CDR1 is SGHDT, CDR2 YYEEEE, per germline. The CDR3 loop spans 13 amino acids. As DNA, the CDR3 is TGTGCCAGCAGCTTGGAGGGCAGGGGCGGCTACACCTTC. Translation gives CASSLEGRGGYTF. The full variable domain, in which reference TRBV5-6 and TRBJ1-2 provide the parts outside the CDR3, is DAGVTQSPTHLIKTRGQQVTLRCSPKSGHDTVSWYQQALGQGPQFIFQYYEEEERQRGNFPDRFSGHQFPNYSSELNVNALLLGDSALYLCASSLEGRGGYTFGSGTRLTVV.

The chain employs TRBV19 and TRBJ1-2, with 9 nucleotides matching TRBD1. Germline V lookup: CDR1 LNHDA, CDR2 SQIVND (reference sequence). The CDR3 covers 16 residues. Trimming at V came to 4 bases and at J to 4 bases, leaving 10 bases not matched to a gene. The CDR3 protein is CASSKMPGQGSYGYTF. As DNA, the CDR3 is TGTGCCAGTAGTAAAATGCCGGGACAGGGCAGCTATGGCTACACCTTC.

In its sample, this clone was seen a few times. The V gene is TRBV7-9, the J gene TRBJ1-2, with D maybe TRBD1 (6 bases). The V and J ends lost 4 bases and 5 bases respectively, with 11 bases between them. The CDR3 contains 13 residues. Per the germline V gene, CDR1 is SEHNR and CDR2 is FQNEAQ (reference sequence). CDR3 DNA: TGTGCCAGCAGCTCAACAGGGCTGTATGGCTACACCTTC. It encodes CASSSTGLYGYTF.

This clone has just a few counts. The chain combines TRBV19 with TRBJ1-3, with 9 bases identical to TRBD1. Germline CDR1 reads LNHDA; CDR2 reads SQIVND (reference sequence). J gave up 4 bases and V 7 bases, and 8 bases lay outside the gene matches. The CDR3 covers 15 residues. DNA for the CDR3: TGTGCCAGTACCGGACAGGGGAATACAGGAAACACCATATATTTT. It encodes CASTGQGNTGNTIYF.

This rearrangement joins TRBV2 to TRBJ1-3, with D uncertain. CDR1 and CDR2 (germline): SNHLY, FYNNEI. The CDR3 contains 16 residues. V dropped 2 bases and J dropped 1 base, with 12 bases sitting between them. The CDR3 sequence: CASSEIQTLSGNTIYF. The CDR3 nucleotides read TGTGCCAGCAGTGAAATTCAAACCCTATCTGGAAACACCATATATTTT. Together with reference TRBV2 and TRBJ1-3, the CDR3 gives the full variable domain: EPEVTQTPSHQVTQMGQEVILRCVPISNHLYFYWYRQILGQKVEFLVSFYNNEISEKSEIFDDQFSVERPDGSNFTLKIRSTKLEDSAMYFCASSEIQTLSGNTIYFGEGSWLTVV.

This chain links TRBV5-1 with TRBJ2-1; D uncertain. This CDR3 is built from 15 residues. With 1 base removed from V and 5 bases from J, the gap between germline ends came to 13 bases. Germline loops: CDR1 SGHRS, CDR2 YFSETQ. CDR3 sequence (DNA): TGCGCCAGCAGCTTGATAATAGCCTCGAACAATGAGCAGTTCTTC. It translates to CASSLIIASNNEQFF.

The CDR3 sequence is CAISDPGQGVAGELFF. The CDR3 DNA follows: TGTGCCATCAGTGACCCGGGACAGGGTGTCGCCGGGGAGCTGTTTTTT. The V gene is TRBV10-3, the J gene TRBJ2-2, with 9 bases lining up with TRBD1. The V gene's germline CDR1 is ENHRY and CDR2 SYGVKD. V was pared by 3 bases and J by 6 bases, with 8 bases of the junction left unmatched. This CDR3 is 16 amino acids long.

The rearrangement uses TRBV29-1 and TRBJ2-7, with 7 bases matching TRBD2. V dropped 6 bases and J dropped 5; count of bases not matched to a gene: 13. The CDR3 runs 14 residues. Germline V gene data show CDR1 as SQVTM and CDR2 as ANQGSEA. The CDR3 DNA sequence: TGCAGCGTAAAAATGGGCGGGAGCATCCACGAGCAGTACTTC. Encoded protein: CSVKMGGSIHEQYF.

V gene TRBV7-9 combines with J gene TRBJ1-1; maybe TRBD1 (6 bases). V was trimmed by 3 bases and J by 12 bases, leaving 11 bases between them. The CDR3 sequence is 11 residues long. The germline V gene encodes CDR1 SEHNR and CDR2 FQNEAQ (reference sequence). This CDR3 reads CASSFGQTSFF. DNA of the CDR3: TGTGCCAGCAGCTTCGGACAGACGTCTTTCTTT. Complete variable domain (other parts from reference TRBV7-9 and TRBJ1-1): DTGVSQNPRHKITKRGQNVTFRCDPISEHNRLYWYRQTLGQGPEFLTYFQNEAQLEKSRLLSDRFSAERPKGSFSTLEIQRTEQGDSAMYLCASSFGQTSFFGQGTRLTVV.

The chain uses TRBV5-6 and TRBJ2-7, with a tentative D call TRBD1 (6 bases). This CDR3 is built from 13 residues. The V end lost 0 bases, the J end lost 10 bases, and 14 bases lay between the germline ends. Germline assignment: CDR1 SGHDT and CDR2 YYEEEE. For the CDR3, the DNA is TGTGCCAGCAGCTTGGACAGGGATGGGAAACAGTACTTC. Encoded protein: CASSLDRDGKQYF.

This sequence joins TRBV10-3 and TRBJ1-1; possibly TRBD1 for D (6 bases). Germline V gene lookup returns CDR1 ENHRY and CDR2 SYGVKD. The CDR3 has 14 residues. V dropped 9 bases and J dropped 2 bases, with 16 bases sitting between them. This CDR3 is CAIRVAGENTEAFF. The CDR3 nucleotides are TGTGCCATAAGGGTGGCAGGGGAAAACACTGAAGCTTTCTTT.

The chain combines TRBV10-3 with TRBJ1-1, with 7 bases identical to TRBD1. This CDR3 comprises 14 residues. Per germline, CDR1 ENHRY and CDR2 SYGVKD. Trimming cost V 6 bases and J 2 bases; bases outside gene matches: 6. In DNA form, the CDR3 reads TGTGCCATCAGGGACAGGTTGGAAAACACTGAAGCTTTCTTT. Translating gives CAIRDRLENTEAFF.

CDR3 region: CASSLEVSYEQYF. The CDR3 nucleotides are TGCGCCAGCAGCTTAGAGGTCTCCTACGAGCAGTACTTC. The J gene is TRBJ2-7, the V gene TRBV5-1, with D uncertain. CDR3 length: 13 residues. Germline CDR1 is SGHRS and CDR2 is YFSETQ. V gave up 2 bases and J gave up 0 bases, with 6 bases separating them.

In this sample, this clone turned up a few times. The gene calls are TRBV10-3 and TRBJ2-7; 11 bases line up with TRBD1. Germline loops: CDR1 ENHRY, CDR2 SYGVKD. Trimming removed 7 bases from V and 4 bases from J; junction bases left unmatched: 6. CDR3 length: 14 amino acids. The CDR3 sequence: CAINYGTGGYEQYF. CDR3 bases: TGTGCCATCAACTACGGGACAGGGGGTTACGAGCAGTACTTC.

The CDR3 DNA follows: TGTGCCAGCAAAGAGTACACAAAGTCGGGCAACGTCCTGACTTTC. It is translated as CASKEYTKSGNVLTF. The gene calls are TRBV5-2 and TRBJ2-6; the DNA was not compared with TRBD2, the D call given in the table. TRBV5-2 is tagged as a pseudogene. The CDR3 is made up of 15 amino acids.

The V call is TRBV12-5, the J call TRBJ2-1; 12 bases map to TRBD1. J gave up 6 bases and V 6 bases, and 6 bases lay outside the gene matches. Germline V CDR1 and CDR2: LGHNT, FRNRAP. The CDR3 covers 15 residues. Here the CDR3 reads CASGTGQGAGNEQFF. In DNA form, the CDR3 reads TGTGCTAGTGGAACGGGACAGGGGGCCGGCAATGAGCAGTTCTTC.

V and J are TRBV7-2 and TRBJ2-4, with TRBD1 matching 11 bases. The ends lost 5 bases at V and 7 bases at J; junction bases unmatched: 4. The CDR3 consists of 14 residues. Germline V CDR1 and CDR2: SGHTA, FQGNSA. The CDR3 region has the DNA TGTGCCAGCAGCCCCCGGGACAGGGGGAACATTCAGTACTTC. Protein: CASSPRDRGNIQYF.

The rearrangement joins TRBV5-1 to TRBJ2-7; D perhaps matches TRBD2 (6 bases). Trimming removed 4 bases from V and 4 bases from J, with 18 bases in between. The CDR3 loop spans 15 amino acids. Germline lookup yields CDR1 SGHRS and CDR2 YFSETQ. CDR3 sequence: CASSPYPTGSYEQYF. The CDR3, as DNA: TGCGCCAGCAGCCCCTACCCCACCGGGAGTTACGAGCAGTACTTC.